This TCR beta chain was found in a study of cytomegalovirus exposure and HLA in healthy donors (dated by TCRdb to the late 2010s). With respect to the entire study: An earlier analysis of 587 of the donors reported about 300 Gb of sequence data and some 110 million unique TCR beta sequences obtained from roughly 180 million T cells. About 280 gigabases of sequencing data and around 85 million unique TCR sequences made up an early release that covered about 640 HLA-typed donors. The genetic ancestry cluster associated with self-reported Caucasian donors included 81% of the roughly 400 genotyped donors. The study was designed to test whether signatures of past pathogen exposure could be identified by cataloging public T cell receptors. Using immunosequencing, the study profiled T cell repertoires from some 670 subjects and related those repertoires to cytomegalovirus serostatus. A separate validation cohort of roughly 120 different subjects was used in addition to the roughly 670-subject first cohort. To predict cytomegalovirus infection status, the study combined high-throughput TCR immunosequencing, statistical association of individual TCRs with disease status, and machine learning. To study patterns of TCR occurrence, a later analysis re-analyzed previously published TCR beta repertoires from 700 or so donors and added high-resolution HLA genotyping. The later analysis used no new phenotypic data to find candidate immune exposures, relying instead on TCR beta sequences and their occurrence across donors. In an earlier analysis of more than 550 of the donors, high-throughput TCR beta sequencing was used to judge whether each TCR beta V gene segment behaved as functional or pseudogenic. Donor age, sex, ethnicity and CMV serostatus were collected together with the repertoire data. Genome-wide SNP genotypes for about three fifths of the roughly 670 donors were used in a later genetic analysis, which treated that subset as a discovery cohort. All discovery cohort repertoires had been generated using a single sequencing platform. HLA typing covered class I and class II loci at four-digit resolution. Typing coverage varied by locus: roughly 629-630 donors for A, B, C, DRB1 and DQB1; approximately 520 for DQA1; over 600 for DPA1; more than 450 for DPB1. Four to six DR-DQ haplotypes were handled as single units for association and clustering, since linkage in the cohort was strong. Among around 400 genotyped donors of the cohort, an average of about 220,000 unique TCR beta nucleotide sequences was sequenced per donor, of which roughly 17% were non-productive.

The cohort was made up of around 720 healthy bone marrow donors. Cohort members were all nominally healthy when sampled, although unrecorded immune exposures were likely present. The donor was CMV seronegative and was included in the group of a few hundred seronegative cohort members. A peripheral blood sample was provided by each donor, and peripheral blood mononuclear cells were used for TCR beta sequencing. Genomic DNA extraction from the blood cell samples was performed with the Qiagen DNeasy Blood Extraction Kit. Concerning this clone itself: Its cognate antigen has yet to be identified. Qualities for individual bases were not recorded, and no much larger clone is one base off.

To prepare the library, the immunoSEQ multiplex PCR assay was applied. The multiplex PCR relied on a mix of 60 forward primers for TCR Vbeta segments and 13 reverse primers for TCR Jbeta segments. The CDR3 region of rearranged TCR beta genes was amplified from genomic DNA with a multiplex PCR assay. Amplified TCR beta libraries were sequenced as 87-base-pair reads on the Illumina HiSeq System. In the paper's pipeline: A later analysis counted about 80 million unique TCR beta chains across the 666 repertoires, and roughly 9.9 million of these chains were shared by at least two donors. To remove PCR and sequencing errors, raw reads were error-corrected and collapsed into unique sequences using a nearest-neighbor algorithm that merged closely related sequences. Alignment of CDR3 sequences to IMGT reference sequences was used to assign V, D and J gene segments. For a sequence to be retained, a match of at least six nucleotides was required to both a V gene segment and a J gene segment. A rearrangement counted as productive if the CDR3 had no stop codons and remained in frame with V and J, and every other rearrangement counted as non-productive. Following IMGT convention, CDR3 was defined as the stretch from the second conserved V-encoded cysteine to the conserved J-encoded phenylalanine. The earlier analysis of about 590 of the donors excluded sequences that lacked an unambiguous match to a single V gene segment. In an earlier analysis of roughly 500 of the donors, V segments were called functional above 56.7% productive rearrangements and were called segregating when the between-donor standard deviation exceeded 5%. A statistical classification framework was built to diagnose cytomegalovirus status from the catalog of TCR beta chain sequences. A later analysis assigned V and J genes by comparing TCR nucleotide sequences with IMGT/GENE-DB human TR gene sequences. A later analysis assigned CDR3 sequences and most-parsimonious VDJ recombination scenarios with the TCRdist pipeline. In a later analysis, each TCR beta chain was defined by its CDR3 amino acid sequence together with its V-gene family, and reads lacking a unique V-gene family were excluded. As a way to deal with suspected cross-contamination and a sequencing artifact, a later analysis dropped 450 to 600 nucleotide sequences that were highly shared and had low generation probability. In a later analysis, a clonal expansion index was calculated for each public chain from normalized within-repertoire ranks of inferred template counts. A later analysis computed generation probabilities with a VDJ recombination model fitted to out-of-frame rearrangements, and checked the results against IGoR. A later analysis scored TCR-TCR, TCR-HLA and TCR-CMV co-occurrence with hypergeometric tests, applying a repertoire-size bias correction to TCR pairs. A later analysis estimated false discovery rates by permuting HLA or CMV assignments 20 times. In a later analysis, co-occurring TCRs were grouped using DBSCAN, and TCRdist sequence similarity was added for clustering within HLA-allele-positive subsets. Co-occurrence clustering excluded repertoires with fewer than 30,000 or more than 120,000 public chains, plus five with anomalous nucleotide sharing. This is the immuneACCESS table as TCRdb keeps it, with only in-frame sequences that have V and J called. A part of the clones is gone; compared with another copy, unresolved V genes explain less than half, and the rest is unexplained. That table is the source of V, J and clone size, and D and trimming were worked out from the DNA. For this sample there are under 95,000 clones; approximately 71% appear just once. Together, the top ten hold 2% to 2.5% of the sample.

The CDR3 spans 15 residues, from the cysteine through the phenylalanine. The retained sequence is limited to the CDR3, 45 bases, with the frame set at the first base. Unmatched junction bases come to 10, with V trimmed by 4 bases and J by 6 bases. The germline V gene (reference sequence) specifies SGHNT as CDR1 and YYREEE as CDR2. General findings and caveats noted by the study authors: In a later analysis, some 17,000 TCR beta sequences were associated with specific HLA alleles at a false discovery rate of 0.05. The presence/absence analyses assumed that sequencing depth was roughly uniform across donors, and that assumption may not be true. While some public TCRs were present in many individuals, most TCR sequences turned up only very rarely across donors. In a later genetic analysis, fewer N-insertions in productive TCRs were reported among donors in an Asian-associated ancestry cluster than the approximately 670-donor mean. Because counts were too low, some 16 rarely observed V segments, including chromosome 9 orphons, were excluded from the earlier analysis of a few hundred of the donors. Because some donors lacked HLA typing at each locus, the association tests relied only on the typed subset. A later analysis found that most CMV-associated TCR beta chains appeared HLA-restricted, with HLA associations seemingly driven largely by CMV exposure. In an earlier analysis of 587 of the donors, most TCR beta V segments appeared in productive rearrangements about 90% or about 30% of the time, broadly matching IMGT annotations. A cluster of highly shared sequence variants was judged likely to represent a technical artifact of the sequencing pipeline. In vitro tests confirmed that a few of the cytomegalovirus-associated TCR beta chains recognize cytomegalovirus antigens. A further reported finding was that TCR beta sequences accurately predicted the HLA-A and HLA-B alleles for most subjects in the first cohort. The study listed 164 TCR beta chains as associated with cytomegalovirus. V-gene and J-gene trimming of TCR beta chains was associated with a missense DCLRE1C variant in a later genetic analysis, and the association was replicated in an independent cohort. In a later analysis, the rate of TCR association differed among HLA loci, with DRB1 alleles having the most associated TCRs and HLA-C alleles having the fewest. Several of the top co-occurrence clusters appeared to be linked to parvovirus B19, influenza, CMV and Epstein-Barr virus, according to a later analysis. Linkage disequilibrium might explain the correlated functional status among segregating V segments, but an unknown experimental factor could not be ruled out. According to the authors, the approach could potentially be generalized to other disease states and immunological phenotypes. Some IMGT-functional V segments, including TRBV6-2 and TRBV6-3, could not be distinguished by the 87-base-pair reads and were therefore excluded. In a later analysis, HLA-associated TCR beta chains were found to be more clonally expanded and to have lower generation probabilities than equally common non-associated chains. When HLA alleles, especially DR and DQ, strongly co-occurred, TCR associations were difficult to assign to individual alleles. For the cohort, immune exposure information was limited to CMV serostatus. This cohort had only TCR beta chains sequenced, and the lack of alpha or paired-chain data limited which features could be detected. The classifier was reported to diagnose cytomegalovirus status with high specificity and sensitivity in both the original cohort and the validation cohort.

This sequence was found in a man aged 35 to 55 in good health and CMV-seronegative. Source material: PBMCs. This sequence uses TRBV5-4 and TRBJ1-5; 7 bases in the junction line up with TRBD1. This receptor has the CDR3 CASSADRAISQPQHF. The DNA sequence follows: TGTGCCAGCAGCGCCGACAGGGCCATCTCTCAGCCCCAGCATTTT.